The rows below give T cell receptor beta chains drawn from one sample of a study of OX40 agonist ivuxolimab in advanced cancers. TCRdb keeps only in-frame clones here, not all; method: immunoSEQ multiplex PCR. The sample lists tens of thousands of clones, approximately 92% occurring once. This specimen consisted of CD4+ or CD8+ T cells sorted from blood, obtained in a trial of the OX40 agonist ivuxolimab. These TCRs come from an adult with an advanced solid tumor such as melanoma, head and neck, liver or kidney cancer. The CDR3 runs from the conserved cysteine through the conserved F or W. The D gene is left open where the match is weak. The size entry is marked missing in some rows and otherwise reads once, few, many or a size class.

NA 13 TRBJ2-7 TRBV5-4 NA CASSPAPTYEQYF TGTGCCAGCAGCCCCGCCCCCACCTACGAGCAGTACTTC
TRBD2 18 TRBJ2-6 TRBV5-1 NA CASSLGELADSGANVLTF TGCGCCAGCAGCTTGGGGGAACTAGCGGACTCTGGGGCCAACGTCCTGACTTTC
TRBD1 12 TRBJ1-1 TRBV29-1 NA CSARQGVFQAFF TGCAGCGCCCGACAGGGGGTATTCCAAGCTTTCTTT
NA 15 TRBJ1-1 TRBV7-9 NA CASSLGGGPNTEAFF TGTGCCAGCAGCTTAGGTGGGGGCCCGAACACTGAAGCTTTCTTT
TRBD1 17 TRBJ1-2 TRBV10-3 once CAISESGGQGPNYGYTF TGTGCCATCAGTGAGTCGGGAGGACAGGGTCCTAACTATGGCTACACCTTC
TRBD2 15 TRBJ2-7 TRBV5-4 NA CASSLGSGSNYEQYF TGTGCCAGCAGCTTGGGTAGCGGGAGTAATTACGAGCAGTACTTC
TRBD1 15 TRBJ1-1 TRBV7-9 once CASRTWDRLNTEAFF TGTGCCAGCAGAACTTGGGACAGACTGAACACTGAAGCTTTCTTT
NA 13 TRBJ2-2 TRBV10-1 NA CASSASFAGELFF TGCGCCAGCAGTGCTAGCTTCGCCGGGGAGCTGTTTTTT
NA 14 TRBJ2-5 TRBV6-1 NA CASRETLRGETQYF TGTGCCAGCAGGGAGACCCTACGCGGGGAGACCCAGTACTTC
NA 13 TRBJ1-1 TRBV5-6 NA CASTYQGTTEAFF TGTGCCAGCACCTACCAGGGTACCACTGAAGCTTTCTTT
NA 12 TRBJ1-1 TRBV27 once CASSLMPGEAFF TGTGCCAGCAGTTTAATGCCCGGGGAAGCTTTCTTT
NA 15 TRBJ1-6 TRBV6-1 NA CASSVRSITNSPLHF TGTGCCAGCAGTGTGAGAAGCATAACTAATTCACCCCTCCACTTT
NA 15 TRBJ1-4 TRBV15 NA CATSRGPLGAEKLFF TGTGCCACCAGCAGAGGGCCCCTGGGTGCTGAAAAACTGTTTTTT
NA 12 TRBJ2-1 TRBV7-8 NA CASSSPYNEQFF TGTGCCAGCAGCTCCCCCTACAATGAGCAGTTCTTC
TRBD2 13 TRBJ2-1 TRBV6-6 once CASSYSGDNEQFF TGTGCCAGCAGTTACAGCGGGGACAATGAGCAGTTCTTC
NA 18 TRBJ1-5 TRBV21-1 NA CASSKSGRDSILNQPQHF TGTGCCAGCAGCAAGTCTGGTAGGGACAGTATCCTAAATCAGCCCCAGCATTTT
NA 14 TRBJ2-5 TRBV7-3 once CASSLTGVQETQYF TGTGCCAGCAGCTTAACCGGGGTCCAAGAGACCCAGTACTTC
NA 13 TRBJ1-1 TRBV11-2 NA CASSSTLNTEAFF TGTGCCAGCAGCTCAACTCTGAACACTGAAGCTTTCTTT
TRBD1 16 TRBJ2-3 TRBV6-4 NA CASSLQGATGTDTQYF TGTGCCAGCAGTCTACAGGGGGCGACCGGCACAGATACGCAGTATTTT
NA 15 TRBJ2-7 TRBV25-1 NA CASSDRRRSSYEQYF TGTGCCAGCAGTGATAGGAGGAGGAGCTCCTACGAGCAGTACTTC
NA 15 TRBJ1-2 TRBV27 NA CASSPAGQGDYGYTF TGTGCCAGCAGCCCAGCGGGGCAGGGCGACTATGGCTACACCTTC
NA 17 TRBJ1-4 TRBV21-1 NA CASSKARGPATNEKLFF TGTGCCAGCAGCAAAGCGAGGGGGCCCGCAACTAATGAAAAACTGTTTTTT
NA 15 TRBJ2-1 TRBV10-3 NA CAISESGSAYNEQFF TGTGCCATCAGTGAGTCGGGGTCGGCCTACAATGAGCAGTTCTTC
NA 14 TRBJ1-1 TRBV4-1 NA CASSQLPRNTEAFF TGCGCCAGCAGCCAACTCCCGCGGAACACTGAAGCTTTCTTT
NA 14 TRBJ2-7 TRBV5-4 NA CASSSSNNYYEQYF TGTGCCAGCAGCTCCAGTAACAATTACTACGAGCAGTACTTC
TRBD1 15 TRBJ1-5 TRBV27 once CASSFEGTGNQPQHF TGTGCCAGCAGTTTCGAAGGGACAGGGAATCAGCCCCAGCATTTT